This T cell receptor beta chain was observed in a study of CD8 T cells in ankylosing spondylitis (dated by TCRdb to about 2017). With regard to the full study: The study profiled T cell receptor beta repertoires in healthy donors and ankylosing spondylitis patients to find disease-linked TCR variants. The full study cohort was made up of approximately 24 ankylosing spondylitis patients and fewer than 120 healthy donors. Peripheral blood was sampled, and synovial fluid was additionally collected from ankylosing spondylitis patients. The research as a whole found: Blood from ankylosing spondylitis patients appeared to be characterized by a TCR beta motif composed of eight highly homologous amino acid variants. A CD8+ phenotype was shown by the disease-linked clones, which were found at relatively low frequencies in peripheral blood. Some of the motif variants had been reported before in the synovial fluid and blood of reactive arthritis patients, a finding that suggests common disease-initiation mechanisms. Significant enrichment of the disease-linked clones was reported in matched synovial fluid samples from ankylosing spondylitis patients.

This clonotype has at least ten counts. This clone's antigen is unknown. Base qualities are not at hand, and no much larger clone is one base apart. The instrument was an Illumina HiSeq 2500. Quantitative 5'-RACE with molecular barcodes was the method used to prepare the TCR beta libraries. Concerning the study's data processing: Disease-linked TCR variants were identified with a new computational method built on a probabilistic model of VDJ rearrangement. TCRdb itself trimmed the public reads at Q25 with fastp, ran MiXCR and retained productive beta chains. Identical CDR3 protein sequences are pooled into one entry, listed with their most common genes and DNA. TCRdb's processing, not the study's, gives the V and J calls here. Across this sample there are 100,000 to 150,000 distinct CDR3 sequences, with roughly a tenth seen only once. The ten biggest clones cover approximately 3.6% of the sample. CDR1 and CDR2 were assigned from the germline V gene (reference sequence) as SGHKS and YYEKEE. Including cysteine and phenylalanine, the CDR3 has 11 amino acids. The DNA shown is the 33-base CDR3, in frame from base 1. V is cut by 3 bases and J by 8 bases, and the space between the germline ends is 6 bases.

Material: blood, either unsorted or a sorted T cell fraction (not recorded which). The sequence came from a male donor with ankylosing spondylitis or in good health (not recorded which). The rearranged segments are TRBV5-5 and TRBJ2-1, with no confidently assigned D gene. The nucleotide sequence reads TGTGCCAGCAGCTCCCGAGATGAGCAGTTCTTC. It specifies CASSSRDEQFF. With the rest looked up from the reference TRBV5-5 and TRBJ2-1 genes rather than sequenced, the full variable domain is DAGVTQSPTHLIKTRGQQVTLRCSPISGHKSVSWYQQVLGQGPQFIFQYYEKEERGRGNFPDRFSARQFPNYSSELNVNALLLGDSALYLCASSSRDEQFFGPGTRLTVL.